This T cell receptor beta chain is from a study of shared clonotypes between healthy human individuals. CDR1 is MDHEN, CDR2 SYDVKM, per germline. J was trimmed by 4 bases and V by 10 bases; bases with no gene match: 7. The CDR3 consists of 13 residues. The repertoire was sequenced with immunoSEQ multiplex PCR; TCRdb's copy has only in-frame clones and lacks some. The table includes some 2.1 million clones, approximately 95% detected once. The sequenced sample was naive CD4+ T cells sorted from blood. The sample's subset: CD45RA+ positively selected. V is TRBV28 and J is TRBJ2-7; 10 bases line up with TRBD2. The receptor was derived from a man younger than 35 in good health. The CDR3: CATLAGVTYEQYF. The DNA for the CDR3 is TGTGCCACCCTAGCGGGGGTAACTTACGAGCAGTACTTC.